Given below is one T cell receptor (beta chain) in context. The length of the CDR3 is 11 residues. The ends were cut back, 8 bases at V and 6 bases at J, with 10 bases in the middle. Germline V lookup: CDR1 LNHDA, CDR2 SQIVND (reference sequence). The data derive from a study of T cells in localized non-small cell lung cancer. Generated by immunoSEQ multiplex PCR, the TCRdb table keeps only in-frame clones and is missing some. Of about 13,000 clones detected, about 86% appear once; the ten largest clones hold approximately 52%. This clonotype was obtained from a male donor at least 60 years old with stage III lung adenocarcinoma. The rearrangement links TRBV19 to TRBJ1-1; D is unresolved. The material was peripheral blood, obtained before any cancer treatment. The CDR3 region has the DNA TGTGCCAGTCTTGACACGGCTGAAGCTTTCTTT. This encodes CASLDTAEAFF.